At least ten counts were recorded for the clone carrying this T cell receptor (beta chain). Trimming cost V 7 bases and J 2 bases; bases outside gene matches: 7. Germline values: CDR1 LNHDA, CDR2 SQIVND (reference sequence). CDR3 length equals 15 residues. This record belongs to a study of metastatic and nonmetastatic thyroid tumors. There were no patients who had received any treatment before thyroid surgery. TCRdb re-analyzed the PCR reads using MiXCR. The sample shows some 64,000 clones, about 4% of them seen only once. Sample: blood. The rearrangement links TRBV19 to TRBJ1-5; TRBD1 matches at 8 bases. This receptor was obtained from a female donor with papillary thyroid cancer or a benign thyroid nodule (not recorded which). Some clones in this sample may be carry-over from other donors' samples. This CDR3 reads CASNTGGWGNQPQHF. The CDR3 DNA reads TGTGCCAGTAACACAGGGGGTTGGGGCAATCAGCCCCAGCATTTT.